The source of this T cell receptor beta chain is a study of CD8 T cells in ankylosing spondylitis. About this clonotype itself: The target antigen is unknown. At one end the junction does not follow the germline gene, possibly because of a read error.

General study points: Ankylosing spondylitis blood appeared to carry a characteristic TCR beta motif of under ten highly homologous variants.

Generation of TCR beta libraries employed quantitative 5'-RACE incorporating molecular barcodes. TCRdb ran MiXCR on the 5' RACE reads and lists one entry per CDR3 protein. The sample lists roughly 700,000 distinct CDR3 sequences; roughly 19% were seen once. Sequenced sample: blood, either unsorted or a sorted T cell fraction (not recorded which). The clonotype comes from a male donor with ankylosing spondylitis.

The CDR3 coding sequence is TGCAGTGCTAGAAAGGCAGGGACAGACAATGAGCAGTTC. It yields the protein CSARKAGTDNEQF. The V call is TRBV20-1, the J call TRBJ2-1; 7 bases match TRBD1. CDR1 and CDR2 from the germline V gene are DFQATT and SNEGSKA (reference sequence). The CDR3 has 13 residues.